The table lists the clone carrying this T cell receptor (beta chain) with a few counts. The antigen is undetermined. The data stem from a study of T-cell memory formation after mild COVID-19. Notes on the study in general: Later expanders leaned CD4+, whereas day 15 to 85 contracting clones were balanced CD4/CD8. Memory cells collected pre-infection included some clones that later responded, suggesting cross-reactive memory joined.

The CDR3 covers 15 residues. Germline V gene data show CDR1 as SEHNR and CDR2 as FQNEAQ (reference sequence). After removal of 3 bases from V and 5 bases from J, the junction contained 5 bases not matched to a gene. Using its own MiXCR run on the 5' RACE reads, TCRdb lists one record per CDR3 protein. The table shows about 560,000 distinct CDR3 sequences, with roughly a fifth occurring only once. The genes are TRBV7-9 and TRBJ1-5; TRBD1 agrees at 9 bases. The source material was PBMCs or a T cell subset sorted from them (not recorded which). The TCR was taken from an adult woman who had mild COVID-19 (a few samples of this study predate the infection). Cell type and time point are not known. DNA for the CDR3: TGTGCCAGCAGCTTGACAGGGGGAGAAGATCAGCCCCAGCATTTT. Protein: CASSLTGGEDQPQHF. The variable domain in full, completed from reference TRBV7-9 and TRBJ1-5, reads DTGVSQNPRHKITKRGQNVTFRCDPISEHNRLYWYRQTLGQGPEFLTYFQNEAQLEKSRLLSDRFSAERPKGSFSTLEIQRTEQGDSAMYLCASSLTGGEDQPQHFGDGTRLSIL.